This T cell receptor beta chain is from a study of shared clonotypes between healthy human individuals. Ten immunoSEQ deep assay plates were used to sequence the DNA of unsorted PBMCs. Using immunoSEQ multiplex PCR, the repertoire was profiled, and TCRdb retains in-frame clones only, with some absent. The table shows about 460,000 clones, with 60% to 80% occurring only once. Germline-derived CDR1 and CDR2 are LNHDA and SQIVND (reference sequence). CDR3 length: 14 residues. V was clipped by 7 bases and J by 10 bases, with 20 bases between them. Donors comprised healthy HIV-negative adults lacking recent acute infections or vaccinations.

Input material: PBMCs. This chain links TRBV19 with TRBJ2-1, with D tentatively TRBD1 or TRBD2 (5 bases each). The receptor was isolated from a woman aged 40 to 50 in good health. Some clones in this sample may be carry-over from other donors' samples. The CDR3 region is CASTPRDSRGEQFF. In DNA, the CDR3 is TGTGCCAGTACCCCCCGTGACTCTCGGGGCGAGCAGTTCTTC.